This TCR beta chain was identified in a study of human T cells and chemical hapten exposure (dated by TCRdb to about 2021). In terms of the full investigation: Libraries were combined into a pool for sequencing, and differences in TCR yield between samples came mainly from small differences in library volumes within the pool. In alopecia patients, the study followed how the peripheral blood TCR repertoire changed in vivo over primary and secondary sensitization to diphenylcyclopropenone (DPC), a hapten. Each blood RNA sample was used to sequence both TCR alpha and TCR beta chains.

The method was RACE. TCRdb names NextSeq 500 as the instrument used. During library preparation, unique molecular identifiers were attached to individual cDNA molecules so that TCRs could be counted quantitatively and reproducibly. Concerning the study's data processing: Samples had a median of roughly 99,000 TCRs, with a range from roughly 20,000 to 690,600. The Decombinator software suite was used to annotate V, J and CDR3 in the TCR reads. Every sample was subsampled to the same number of TCRs (28,000) for the PS versus PT1 abundance plots. TCRs were defined as expanded if absent before sensitization and observed at least eight times at the 2-week time point. Through fastp at Q25 and MiXCR, TCRdb rebuilt clones from the public reads, retaining in-frame beta chains. Identical CDR3 protein sequences are pooled into one entry, listed with their most common genes and DNA. It is TCRdb's table, rather than the study itself, that gives the V and J calls and clone size. This sample holds fewer than 85,000 distinct CDR3 sequences; over 8.5% were observed only once. About 1.4% of the sample comes from the top ten.

V gives up 6 bases and J gives up 7 bases, and the segment between their germline ends measures 13 bases. Measured from the cysteine to the phenylalanine, the CDR3 is 13 residues long. The sequence is cut down to CDR3 DNA, 39 bases in frame from base 1. For CDR1 and CDR2, the germline V gene lists MNHEY and SVGAGI. General conclusions and limits of the study: After repeated subsampling, the strength of the expansion versus patch-test correlation and the threshold at which it became significant changed. DPC sensitization did not change how many TCRs were above 1 in 1000 frequency, and no evidence was found of alterations in global repertoire structure.

Concerning this clonotype itself: There is no known antigen for this receptor. No base quality information exists; no much larger clone differs at one position.

Reading the label with the study, this specimen's time point is: healthy volunteer bleed at 6 weeks. Total RNA was extracted from unfractionated whole blood collected in Tempus Blood RNA tubes. About 5 healthy volunteers served as TCR sequencing controls and were bled at day 0, 2 weeks and 6 weeks. The rearranged chain carries TRBV6-5 and TRBJ2-1; TRBD1 could be the D gene, as 5 bases match. Sequenced input: whole blood. The TCR comes from a male donor in good health. Some clones in this sample may be carry-over from other donors' samples. In nucleotide form, the sequence is TGTGCCAGCAGCTCCAGGGTACTGAATGAGCAGTTCTTC. Translation gives CASSSRVLNEQFF.